The 3 T cell receptor beta chains below come from one sample, sequenced in a study of cytomegalovirus exposure and HLA in healthy donors. The PCR made use of 60 Vbeta and 13 Jbeta primers. The protocol was immunoSEQ multiplex PCR, while the TCRdb copy is restricted to in-frame clones and leaves out a portion. The data contain about 120,000 clones, around 81% of them singletons. The sample comprised PBMCs. These receptors all stem from a woman in her thirties in good health and CMV-seronegative.

J is TRBJ2-4 and V is TRBV2; 8 bases match TRBD2. The junction had 11 bases not matched to a gene; V was cut back by 4 bases and J by 3 bases. Germline CDR1 reads SNHLY; CDR2 reads FYNNEI. The length of the CDR3 is 17 residues. CDR3 amino acids: CASSVGLAGGGKNIQYF. CDR3 DNA sequence: TGTGCCAGCAGTGTTGGTCTAGCGGGTGGAGGCAAAAACATTCAGTACTTC.

V and J are TRBV27 and TRBJ2-5; TRBD2 agrees at 10 bases. CDR1 MNHEY and CDR2 SMNVEV come from the germline V gene (reference sequence). The CDR3 is made up of 16 amino acids. The J segment lost 11 bases and the V segment lost 5 bases, leaving 17 bases of the junction unmatched. CDR3 in amino acids: CASSPVKGLAVSEQYF. The CDR3 DNA is TGTGCCAGCAGTCCAGTTAAAGGACTAGCGGTGTCAGAGCAGTACTTC.

The CDR3 DNA reads TGTGCCAGCAGTCTGGACAGTTTGACCTACGAGCAGTACTTC. Translation gives CASSLDSLTYEQYF. The V and J genes are TRBV28 and TRBJ2-7; TRBD1 is a possible D gene (6 bases). The CDR3 is made up of 14 amino acids. Germline assignment: CDR1 MDHEN and CDR2 SYDVKM. Deletions cut 5 bases from V and 2 bases from J, with 13 bases between.